The clone carrying this T cell receptor (beta chain) has a handful of counts. The CDR3 runs to 13 residues. Through a sample-barcoded 5' primer and a J-beta primer mix, a second PCR was run for roughly 7 to 12 cycles. In TCRdb, the 5' RACE reads were re-called with MiXCR into one record per CDR3 protein. Of some 1.1 million distinct CDR3 sequences detected, around two fifths appear once; the ten largest clones hold around 13%. The data were obtained in a study of blood T cells in healthy people across ages. Sequencing was carried out using blood. The chain is built from TRBV12-3 or TRBV12-4 and TRBJ2-7, with unresolved D. Gene TRBJ2-5 matches the end of the DNA better, so the J call may be wrong. This TCR was sampled from a man aged 18 to 35 in good health. The CDR3 loop is CASSPQTKETQYF. CDR3 coding DNA: TGTGCCAGCAGTCCCCAGACAAAAGAGACCCAGTACTTC.